This passage covers 10 T cell receptor beta chains from one sample sequenced in a study of blood T cell repertoires in COVID-19. The data were produced by immunoSEQ multiplex PCR, yet TCRdb's version contains in-frame clones alone and is incomplete. The sample lists over 60,000 clones, 70% to 85% seen once, with roughly 13% in the top ten. What was sequenced was peripheral blood. The receptors shown here come from a man in his fifties or sixties with COVID-19, enrolled during active disease.

The chain links TRBV7-8 to TRBJ2-1; the D is unclear. This CDR3 is 13 amino acids long. V was pared by 0 bases and J by 4 bases, with 4 bases between. Per germline, CDR1 SGHVS and CDR2 FQNEAQ. The CDR3 DNA reads as TGTGCCAGCAGCTTAGCGCTATACAATGAGCAGTTCTTC. This translates into CASSLALYNEQFF. Full variable domain (outside the CDR3, taken from reference TRBV7-8 and TRBJ2-1): GAGVSQSPRYKVAKRGQDVALRCDPISGHVSLFWYQQALGQGPEFLTYFQNEAQLDKSGLPSDRFFAERPEGSVSTLKIQRTQQEDSAVYLCASSLALYNEQFFGPGTRLTVL.

V usage is TRBV15 and J usage is TRBJ2-5; D unresolved. V was shortened by 6 bases and J by 0 bases, with 8 bases between the two germline ends. This CDR3 spans 13 amino acids. The germline V gene encodes CDR1 LNHNV and CDR2 YYDKDF (reference sequence). The CDR3 DNA reads TGTGCCACCAGTCCCTCGTACCAAGAGACCCAGTACTTC. Translated, it gives CATSPSYQETQYF.

V and J are TRBV5-1 and TRBJ2-7; tentative D call: TRBD2 (7 bases). V was shortened by 0 bases and J by 2 bases, with 12 bases between the two germline ends. The germline gives CDR1 SGHRS, CDR2 YFSETQ. There are 15 residues in the CDR3. DNA for the CDR3: TGCGCCAGCAGCTTGGCGGGGGGCATCGCCTACGAGCAGTACTTC. It encodes CASSLAGGIAYEQYF.

The chain uses TRBV19 and TRBJ1-5; 9 nucleotides agree with TRBD1. The V gene end was trimmed by 10 bases and the J gene end by 5 bases; junction bases not matched to a gene: 6. The germline CDR1 and CDR2 sequences are LNHDA and SQIVND (reference sequence). The length of the CDR3 is 13 residues. The CDR3 coding sequence is TGTGCCACACAGGGACAGGGACATCAGCCCCAGCATTTT. The encoded protein is CATQGQGHQPQHF.

The chain carries TRBV9 and TRBJ2-3; D unclear. Per the germline V gene, CDR1 is SGDLS and CDR2 is YYNGEE. The CDR3 spans 14 residues. Trimming took off 0 bases at V and 1 base at J, with 6 bases between the two ends. CDR3 in DNA: TGTGCCAGCAGCGTAGATGGCCGCACAGATACGCAGTATTTT. It encodes CASSVDGRTDTQYF.

The CDR3 is CASSQEQDNSPLHF. CDR3 in DNA: TGCGCCAGCAGCCAAGAACAGGATAATTCACCCCTCCACTTT. The V and J genes are TRBV4-3 and TRBJ1-6, with D possibly being TRBD1 (5 bases). This CDR3 spans 14 amino acids. Germline loops: CDR1 LGHNA, CDR2 YSLEER. The V and J ends lost 0 bases and 5 bases respectively, with 5 bases between them.

This clone occurred once. The V and J genes are TRBV7-3 and TRBJ2-6, with D hard to call. This CDR3 is 15 amino acids long. Trimming pared 1 base from V and 2 bases from J, leaving 6 bases between. In germline, CDR1 is SGHTA, CDR2 FQGTGA. CDR3 in DNA: TGTGCCAGCAGCTTAAACGGTGCTGGGGCCAACGTCCTGACTTTC. This encodes CASSLNGAGANVLTF.

V is TRBV7-9 and J is TRBJ2-3; TRBD2 agrees at 11 bases. CDR1 SEHNR and CDR2 FQNEAQ come from the germline V gene (reference sequence). This CDR3 comprises 14 residues. V lost 5 bases to trimming and J lost 7 bases; unmatched junction nucleotides: 5. The DNA for the CDR3 is TGTGCCAGCAGCCCTAGCGGGGGGTTGAATACGCAGTATTTT. Translating gives CASSPSGGLNTQYF.

The rearrangement uses TRBV19 and TRBJ1-1, with a possible D match to TRBD1 (6 bases). Germline V CDR1 and CDR2: LNHDA, SQIVND (reference sequence). The V gene lost 7 bases and the J gene lost 0 bases, with 15 bases spanning the gap. This CDR3 comprises 15 residues. The CDR3 nucleotides read TGTGCCAGTATTCCAGGGGTTCCCATGAACACTGAAGCTTTCTTT. Translated, it gives CASIPGVPMNTEAFF.

The CDR3 DNA reads as TGCAGCGTTGATACAGGCAACTATGGCTACACCTTC. Translation gives CSVDTGNYGYTF. The chain carries TRBV29-1 and TRBJ1-2; TRBD1 is a possible D gene (5 bases). Germline V gives CDR1 SQVTM, CDR2 ANQGSEA. The CDR3 loop spans 12 amino acids. Trimming stripped 3 bases from V and 2 bases from J, with 7 bases between.